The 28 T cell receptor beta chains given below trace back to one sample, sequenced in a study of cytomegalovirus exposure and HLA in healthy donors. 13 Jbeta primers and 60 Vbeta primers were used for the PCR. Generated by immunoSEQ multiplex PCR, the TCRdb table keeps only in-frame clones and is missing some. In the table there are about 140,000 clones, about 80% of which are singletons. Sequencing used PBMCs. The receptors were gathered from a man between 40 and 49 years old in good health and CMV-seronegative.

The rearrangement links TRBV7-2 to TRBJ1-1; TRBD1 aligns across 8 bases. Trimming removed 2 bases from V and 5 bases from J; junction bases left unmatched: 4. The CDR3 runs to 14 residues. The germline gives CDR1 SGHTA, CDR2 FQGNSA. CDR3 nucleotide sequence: TGTGCCAGCAGCTTAACAGGGGGTCGGACTGAAGCTTTCTTT. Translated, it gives CASSLTGGRTEAFF.

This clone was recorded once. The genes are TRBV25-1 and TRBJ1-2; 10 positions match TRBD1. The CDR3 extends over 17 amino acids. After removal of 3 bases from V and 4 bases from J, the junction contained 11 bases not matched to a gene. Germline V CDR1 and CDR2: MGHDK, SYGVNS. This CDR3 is CASSDRDRGGISYGYTF. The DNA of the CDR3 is TGTGCCAGCAGTGACCGGGACAGGGGTGGGATTAGCTATGGCTACACCTTC.

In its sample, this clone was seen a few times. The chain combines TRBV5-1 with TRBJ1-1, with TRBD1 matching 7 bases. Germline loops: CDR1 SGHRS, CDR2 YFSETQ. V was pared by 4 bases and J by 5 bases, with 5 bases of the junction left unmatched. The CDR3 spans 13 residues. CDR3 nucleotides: TGCGCCAGCAGCAACAGGGGTGAGACTGAAGCTTTCTTT. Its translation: CASSNRGETEAFF.

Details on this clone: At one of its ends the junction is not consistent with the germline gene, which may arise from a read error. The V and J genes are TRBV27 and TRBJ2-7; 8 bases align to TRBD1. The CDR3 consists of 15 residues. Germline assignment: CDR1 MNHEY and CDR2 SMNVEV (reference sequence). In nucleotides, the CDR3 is TGTGCCAGCAGGCGGACAGGGCAGAGCTCCTACGAGCGGTACTTC. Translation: CASRRTGQSSYERYF.

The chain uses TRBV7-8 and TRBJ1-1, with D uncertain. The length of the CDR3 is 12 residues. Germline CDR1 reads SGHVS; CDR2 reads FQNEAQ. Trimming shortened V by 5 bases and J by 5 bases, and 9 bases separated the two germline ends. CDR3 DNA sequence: TGTGCCAGCAGCCTGAGGAGGACTGAAGCTTTCTTT. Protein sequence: CASSLRRTEAFF. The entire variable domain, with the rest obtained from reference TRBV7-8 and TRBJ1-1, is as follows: GAGVSQSPRYKVAKRGQDVALRCDPISGHVSLFWYQQALGQGPEFLTYFQNEAQLDKSGLPSDRFFAERPEGSVSTLKIQRTQQEDSAVYLCASSLRRTEAFFGQGTRLTVV.

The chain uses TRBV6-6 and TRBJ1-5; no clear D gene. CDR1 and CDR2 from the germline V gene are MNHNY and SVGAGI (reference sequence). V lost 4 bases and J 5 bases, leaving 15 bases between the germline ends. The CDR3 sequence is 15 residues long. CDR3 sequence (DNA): TGTGCCAGCAGTTGGCAGGTGGAATCTCATCAGCCCCAGCATTTT. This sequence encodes CASSWQVESHQPQHF.

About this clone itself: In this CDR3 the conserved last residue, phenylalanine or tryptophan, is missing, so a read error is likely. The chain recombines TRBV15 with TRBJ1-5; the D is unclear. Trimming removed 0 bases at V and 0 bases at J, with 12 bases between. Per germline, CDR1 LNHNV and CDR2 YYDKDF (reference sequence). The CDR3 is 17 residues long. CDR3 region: CATSRDQSFYSNQPQHV. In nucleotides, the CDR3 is TGTGCCACCAGCAGAGATCAGTCGTTTTATAGCAATCAGCCCCAGCATGTT.

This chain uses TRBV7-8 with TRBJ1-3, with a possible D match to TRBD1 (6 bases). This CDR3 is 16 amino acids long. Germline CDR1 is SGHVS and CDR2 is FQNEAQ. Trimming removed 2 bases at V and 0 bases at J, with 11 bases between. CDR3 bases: TGTGCCAGCAGCTTAAGTTCAGGGGTCTCTGGAAACACCATATATTTT. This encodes CASSLSSGVSGNTIYF.

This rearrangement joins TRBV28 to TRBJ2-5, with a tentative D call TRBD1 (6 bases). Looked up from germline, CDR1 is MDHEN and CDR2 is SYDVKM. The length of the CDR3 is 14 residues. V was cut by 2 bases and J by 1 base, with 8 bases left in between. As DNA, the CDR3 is TGTGCCAGCAGTTTAGGGGGCACCCAAGAGACCCAGTACTTC. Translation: CASSLGGTQETQYF.

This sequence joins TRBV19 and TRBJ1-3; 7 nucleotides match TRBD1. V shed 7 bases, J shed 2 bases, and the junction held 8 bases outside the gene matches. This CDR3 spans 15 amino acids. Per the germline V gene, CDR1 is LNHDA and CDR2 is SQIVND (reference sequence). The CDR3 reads CASTSPQGAGNTIYF. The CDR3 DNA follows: TGTGCCAGTACCTCACCTCAGGGGGCTGGAAACACCATATATTTT.

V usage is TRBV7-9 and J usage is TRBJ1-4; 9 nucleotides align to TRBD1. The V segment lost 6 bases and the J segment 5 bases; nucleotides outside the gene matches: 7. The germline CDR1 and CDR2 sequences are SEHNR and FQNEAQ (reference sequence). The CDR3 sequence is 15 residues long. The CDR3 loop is CASRAAGTGNEKLFF. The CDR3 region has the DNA TGTGCCAGCAGGGCCGCCGGGACAGGGAATGAAAAACTGTTTTTT.

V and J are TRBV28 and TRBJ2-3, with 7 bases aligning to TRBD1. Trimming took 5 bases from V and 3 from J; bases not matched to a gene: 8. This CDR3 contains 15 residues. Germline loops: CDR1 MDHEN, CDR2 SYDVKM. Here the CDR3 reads CASSHDRVETDTQYF. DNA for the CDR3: TGTGCCAGCAGTCACGACAGGGTTGAGACAGATACGCAGTATTTT.

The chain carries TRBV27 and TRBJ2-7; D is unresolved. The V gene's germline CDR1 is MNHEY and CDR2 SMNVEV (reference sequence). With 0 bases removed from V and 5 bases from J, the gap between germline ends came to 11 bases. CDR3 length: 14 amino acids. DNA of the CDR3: TGTGCCAGCAGTTTATCGCCGGTAACGCACGAGCAGTACTTC. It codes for CASSLSPVTHEQYF.

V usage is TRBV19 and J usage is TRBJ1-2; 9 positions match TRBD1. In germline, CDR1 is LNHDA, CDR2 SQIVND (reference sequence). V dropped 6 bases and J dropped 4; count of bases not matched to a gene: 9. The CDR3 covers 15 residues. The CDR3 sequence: CASRAPGQGLYGYTF. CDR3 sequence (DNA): TGTGCCAGTAGGGCACCGGGACAGGGACTCTATGGCTACACCTTC.

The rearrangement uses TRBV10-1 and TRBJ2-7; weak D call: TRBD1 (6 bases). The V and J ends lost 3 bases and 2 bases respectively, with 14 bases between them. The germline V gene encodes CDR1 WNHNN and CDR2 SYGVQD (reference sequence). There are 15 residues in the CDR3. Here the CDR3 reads CASSESDSLTYEQYF. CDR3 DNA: TGCGCCAGCAGTGAATCGGACAGCCTCACCTACGAGCAGTACTTC.

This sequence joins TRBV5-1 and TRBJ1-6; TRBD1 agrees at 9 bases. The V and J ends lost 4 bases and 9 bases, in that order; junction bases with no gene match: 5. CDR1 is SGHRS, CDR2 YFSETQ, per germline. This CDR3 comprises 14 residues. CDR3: CASSEQGAASPLHF. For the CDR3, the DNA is TGCGCCAGCAGCGAACAGGGGGCTGCTTCACCCCTCCACTTT.

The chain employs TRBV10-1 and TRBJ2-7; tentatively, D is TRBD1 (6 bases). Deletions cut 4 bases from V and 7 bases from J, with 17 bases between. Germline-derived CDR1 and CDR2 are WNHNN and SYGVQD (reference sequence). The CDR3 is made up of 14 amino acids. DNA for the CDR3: TGCGCCAGCAGTGCGGCAGGGGCGTACTTGGAGCAGTACTTC. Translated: CASSAAGAYLEQYF.

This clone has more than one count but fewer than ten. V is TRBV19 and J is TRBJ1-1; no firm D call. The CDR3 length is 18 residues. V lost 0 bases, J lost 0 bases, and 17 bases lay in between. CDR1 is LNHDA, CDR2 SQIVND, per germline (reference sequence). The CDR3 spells CASSIDVPKRVMNTEAFF. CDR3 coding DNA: TGTGCCAGTAGTATAGATGTCCCCAAAAGAGTGATGAACACTGAAGCTTTCTTT. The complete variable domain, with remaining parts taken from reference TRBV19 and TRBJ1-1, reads DGGITQSPKYLFRKEGQNVTLSCEQNLNHDAMYWYRQDPGQGLRLIYYSQIVNDFQKGDIAEGYSVSREKKESFPLTVTSAQKNPTAFYLCASSIDVPKRVMNTEAFFGQGTRLTVV.

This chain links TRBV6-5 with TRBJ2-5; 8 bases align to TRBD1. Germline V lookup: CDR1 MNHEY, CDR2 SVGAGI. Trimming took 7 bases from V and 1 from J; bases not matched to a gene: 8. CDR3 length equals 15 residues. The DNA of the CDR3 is TGTGCCAGCAACCCAGGGGGCTTTCTCCAAGAGACCCAGTACTTC. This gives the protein CASNPGGFLQETQYF.

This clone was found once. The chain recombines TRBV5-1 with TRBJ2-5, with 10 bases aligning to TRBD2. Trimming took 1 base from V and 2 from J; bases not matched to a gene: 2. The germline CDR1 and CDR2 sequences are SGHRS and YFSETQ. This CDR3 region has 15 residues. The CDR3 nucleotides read TGCGCCAGCAGCTTGTCAGCGGGGGGGCAAGAGACCCAGTACTTC. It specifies CASSLSAGGQETQYF.

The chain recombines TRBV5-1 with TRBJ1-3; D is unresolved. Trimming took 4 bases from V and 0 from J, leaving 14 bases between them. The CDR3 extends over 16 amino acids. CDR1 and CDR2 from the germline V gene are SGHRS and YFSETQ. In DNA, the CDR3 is TGCGCCAGCAGCCCTGGGAGCGGGGTCTCTGGAAACACCATATATTTT. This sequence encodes CASSPGSGVSGNTIYF.

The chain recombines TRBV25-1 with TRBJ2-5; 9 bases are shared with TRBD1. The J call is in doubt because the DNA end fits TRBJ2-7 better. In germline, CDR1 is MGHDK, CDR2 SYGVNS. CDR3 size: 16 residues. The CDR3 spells CASSDHSRTGADEQYF. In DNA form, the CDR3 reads TGTGCCAGCAGTGACCACTCTAGGACAGGGGCCGACGAGCAGTACTTC.

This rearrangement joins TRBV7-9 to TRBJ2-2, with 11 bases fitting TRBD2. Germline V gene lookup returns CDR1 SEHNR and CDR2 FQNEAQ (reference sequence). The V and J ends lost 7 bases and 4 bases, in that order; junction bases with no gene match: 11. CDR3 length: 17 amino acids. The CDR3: CASTPVRGLAVTGELFF. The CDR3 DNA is TGTGCCAGCACCCCCGTCAGGGGACTAGCGGTCACCGGGGAGCTGTTTTTT.

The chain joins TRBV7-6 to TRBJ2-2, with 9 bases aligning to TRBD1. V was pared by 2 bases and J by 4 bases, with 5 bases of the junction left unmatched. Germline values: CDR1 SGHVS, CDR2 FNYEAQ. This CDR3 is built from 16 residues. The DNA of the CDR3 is TGTGCCAGCAGCTTACGACAGGGGGGATTCACCGGGGAGCTGTTTTTT. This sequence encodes CASSLRQGGFTGELFF.

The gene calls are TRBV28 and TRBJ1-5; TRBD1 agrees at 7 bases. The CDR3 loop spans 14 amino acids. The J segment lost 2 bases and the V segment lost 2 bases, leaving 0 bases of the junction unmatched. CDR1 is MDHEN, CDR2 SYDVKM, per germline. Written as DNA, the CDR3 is TGTGCCAGCAGTTTAACAGGGGGCAATCAGCCCCAGCATTTT. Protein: CASSLTGGNQPQHF.

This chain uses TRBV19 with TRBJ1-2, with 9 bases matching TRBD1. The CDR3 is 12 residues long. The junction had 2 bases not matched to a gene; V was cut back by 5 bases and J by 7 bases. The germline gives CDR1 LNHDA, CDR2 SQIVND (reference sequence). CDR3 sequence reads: CASSVQGAGYTF. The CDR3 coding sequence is TGTGCCAGTAGTGTACAGGGGGCTGGCTACACCTTC.

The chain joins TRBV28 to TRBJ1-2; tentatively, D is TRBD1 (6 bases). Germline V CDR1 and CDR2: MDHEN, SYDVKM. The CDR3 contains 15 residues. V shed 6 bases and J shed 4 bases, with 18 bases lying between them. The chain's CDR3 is CASRPPLGQFYGYTF. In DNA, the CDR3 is TGTGCCAGCAGACCACCGTTAGGACAGTTCTATGGCTACACCTTC.

DNA for the CDR3: TGTGCCAGCAGGCAGAACAATCAGCCCCAGCATTTT. Translation gives CASRQNNQPQHF. This rearrangement joins TRBV28 to TRBJ1-5; D unclear. This CDR3 comprises 12 residues. Germline lookup yields CDR1 MDHEN and CDR2 SYDVKM. Trimming removed 6 bases from V and 3 bases from J, with 6 bases in between.